The T cell receptor (beta chain) described here comes from a study of blood T cell repertoires in COVID-19. The data were produced by immunoSEQ multiplex PCR, yet TCRdb's version contains in-frame clones alone and is incomplete. Here the sample spans about 170,000 clones, approximately 82% being singletons. Which cohort a participant joined came from the clinical history participants gave. V lost 10 bases, J lost 4 bases, and 10 bases lay in between. The length of the CDR3 is 11 residues. CDR1 is ENHRY, CDR2 SYGVKD, per germline. The sequenced sample consisted of PBMCs or T cells enriched from blood (not recorded which). This sequence was found in a woman in her forties or fifties who had recovered from COVID-19. The chain employs TRBV10-3 and TRBJ1-1; the D gene is possibly TRBD1 (5 bases). The CDR3 bases are TGTGCCAGCAACGGGGGCACTGAAGCTTTCTTT. Amino acids: CASNGGTEAFF.